There are many counts of the clone carrying this T cell receptor (beta chain). Its antigen remains unknown. The sample is drawn from a study of T cell repertoires in cytomegalovirus infection. As for the study in general: It was the public TCR beta signatures that indicated both CMV infection and matching HLA type. General study results and limits: Ex vivo responses were dominated by HLA-C-restricted CMV-specific TCR beta clonotypes. Cumulative public TCR beta family frequency identified CMV carriers with the relevant HLA.

V lost 1 base to trimming and J lost 7 bases, with 14 bases between them. The CDR3 spans 14 residues. Germline V lookup: CDR1 SGHTA, CDR2 FQGNSA. TCRdb re-called the reads with MiXCR, one entry per CDR3 protein. The repertoire consists of about 260,000 distinct CDR3 sequences, with approximately 10% occurring once and the leading ten covering roughly 16%. The chain links TRBV7-2 to TRBJ2-7, with a tentative D call TRBD1 (5 bases). This clonotype originated in a human donor in good health (CMV status not recorded). Some clones in this sample may be carry-over from other donors' samples. Sequencing was done on a sample of PBMCs. CDR3 loop: CASSLGAGPGEQYF. DNA of the CDR3: TGTGCCAGCAGCTTAGGGGCAGGGCCAGGGGAGCAGTACTTC.